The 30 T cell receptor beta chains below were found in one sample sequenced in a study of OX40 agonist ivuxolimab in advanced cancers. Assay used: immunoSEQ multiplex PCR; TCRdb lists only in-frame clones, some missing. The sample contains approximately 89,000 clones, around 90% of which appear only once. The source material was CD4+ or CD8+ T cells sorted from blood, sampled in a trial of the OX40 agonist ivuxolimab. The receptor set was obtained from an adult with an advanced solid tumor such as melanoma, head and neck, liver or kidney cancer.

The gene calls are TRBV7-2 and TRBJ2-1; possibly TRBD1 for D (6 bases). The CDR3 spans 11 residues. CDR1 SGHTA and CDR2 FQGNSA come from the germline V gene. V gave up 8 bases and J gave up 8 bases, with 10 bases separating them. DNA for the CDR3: TGTGCCAGCGGTACAGGGTATGAGCAGTTCTTC. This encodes CASGTGYEQFF.

In DNA, the CDR3 is TGTGCCAGCAGCTTAGCCTGGGGAGGAGGAGATACGCAGTATTTT. Translated, it gives CASSLAWGGGDTQYF. The chain is built from TRBV7-6 and TRBJ2-3; perhaps TRBD2 as D (6 bases). Germline V gene lookup returns CDR1 SGHVS and CDR2 FNYEAQ. The CDR3 is 15 amino acids. V was cut by 0 bases and J by 5 bases, with 12 bases left in between.

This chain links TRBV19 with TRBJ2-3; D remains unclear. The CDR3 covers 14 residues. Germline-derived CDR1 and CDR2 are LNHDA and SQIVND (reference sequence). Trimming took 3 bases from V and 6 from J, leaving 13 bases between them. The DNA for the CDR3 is TGTGCCAGTAGTATTCGCCCCGACACCGATACGCAGTATTTT. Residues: CASSIRPDTDTQYF.

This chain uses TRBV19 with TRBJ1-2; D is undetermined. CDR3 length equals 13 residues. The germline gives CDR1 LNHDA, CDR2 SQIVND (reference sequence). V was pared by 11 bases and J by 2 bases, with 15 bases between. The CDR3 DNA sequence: TGTGCCGCCTCGGACCGCGAAAACTATGGCTACACCTTC. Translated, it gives CAASDRENYGYTF.

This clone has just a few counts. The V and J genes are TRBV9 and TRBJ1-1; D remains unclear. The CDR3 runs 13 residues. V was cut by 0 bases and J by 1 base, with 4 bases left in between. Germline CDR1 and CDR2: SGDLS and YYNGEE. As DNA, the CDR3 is TGTGCCAGCAGCGTAGCAGCGAACACTGAAGCTTTCTTT. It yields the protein CASSVAANTEAFF.

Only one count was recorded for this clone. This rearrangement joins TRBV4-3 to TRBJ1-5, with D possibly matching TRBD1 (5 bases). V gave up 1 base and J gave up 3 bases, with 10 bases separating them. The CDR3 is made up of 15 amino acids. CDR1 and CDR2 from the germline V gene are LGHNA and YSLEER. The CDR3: CASSQGIGVNQPQHF. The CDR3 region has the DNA TGCGCCAGCAGCCAAGGGATAGGGGTCAATCAGCCCCAGCATTTT.

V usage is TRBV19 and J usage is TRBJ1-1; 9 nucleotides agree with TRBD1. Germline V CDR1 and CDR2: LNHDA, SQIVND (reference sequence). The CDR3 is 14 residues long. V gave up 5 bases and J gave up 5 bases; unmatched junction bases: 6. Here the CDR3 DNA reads TGTGCCAGTAGTTCGGGACAGGGACCTACTGAAGCTTTCTTT. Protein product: CASSSGQGPTEAFF.

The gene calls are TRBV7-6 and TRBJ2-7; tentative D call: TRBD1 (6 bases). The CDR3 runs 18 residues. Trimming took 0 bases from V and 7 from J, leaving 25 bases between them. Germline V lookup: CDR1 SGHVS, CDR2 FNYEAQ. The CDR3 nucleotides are TGTGCCAGCAGCTTAGCGGGGGCGGCAGGCGGGCAAAGCTTGGAGCAGTACTTC. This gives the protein CASSLAGAAGGQSLEQYF.

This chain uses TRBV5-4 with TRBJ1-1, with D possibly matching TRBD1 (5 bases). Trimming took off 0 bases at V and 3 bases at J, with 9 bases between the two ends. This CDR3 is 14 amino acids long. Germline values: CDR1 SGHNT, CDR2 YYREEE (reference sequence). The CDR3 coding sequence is TGTGCCAGCAGCTTGGGGCAGGGTTACACTGAAGCTTTCTTT. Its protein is CASSLGQGYTEAFF.

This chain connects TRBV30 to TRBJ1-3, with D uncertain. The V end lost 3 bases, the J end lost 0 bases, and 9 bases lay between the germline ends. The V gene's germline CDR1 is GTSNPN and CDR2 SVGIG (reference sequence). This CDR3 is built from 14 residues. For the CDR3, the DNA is TGTGCCTGGAGCGTAGATAGCTCTGGAAACACCATATATTTT. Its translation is CAWSVDSSGNTIYF.

For the CDR3, the DNA is TGTGCCAGCAGCCCACGGAATGGGGAGCTGTTTTTT. Amino acids: CASSPRNGELFF. The chain is built from TRBV6-5 and TRBJ2-2; D not resolved. CDR1 is MNHEY and CDR2 is SVGAGI in the germline V gene. Trimming shortened V by 6 bases and J by 8 bases, and 10 bases separated the two germline ends. The CDR3 has 12 residues.

The CDR3 DNA follows: TGTGCCAGCACCAGAGAGGGGCCCGGGGAGCTGTTTTTT. Amino acid sequence: CASTREGPGELFF. This chain uses TRBV7-9 with TRBJ2-2, with D perhaps TRBD1 or TRBD2 (5 bases each). This CDR3 contains 13 residues. Germline V gives CDR1 SEHNR, CDR2 FQNEAQ (reference sequence). The V and J ends lost 7 bases and 6 bases respectively, with 12 bases between them.

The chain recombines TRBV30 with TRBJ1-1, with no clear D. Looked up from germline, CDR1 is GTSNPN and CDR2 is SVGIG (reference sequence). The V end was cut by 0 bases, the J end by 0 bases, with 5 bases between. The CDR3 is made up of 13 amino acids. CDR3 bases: TGTGCCTGGAGTGTGGGGATGAACACTGAAGCTTTCTTT. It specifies CAWSVGMNTEAFF.

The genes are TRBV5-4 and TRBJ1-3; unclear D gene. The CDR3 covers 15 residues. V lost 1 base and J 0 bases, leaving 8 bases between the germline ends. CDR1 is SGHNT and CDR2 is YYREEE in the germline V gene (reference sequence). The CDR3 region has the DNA TGTGCCAGCAGCTTGCCGGCAGCCTCTGGAAACACCATATATTTT. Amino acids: CASSLPAASGNTIYF.

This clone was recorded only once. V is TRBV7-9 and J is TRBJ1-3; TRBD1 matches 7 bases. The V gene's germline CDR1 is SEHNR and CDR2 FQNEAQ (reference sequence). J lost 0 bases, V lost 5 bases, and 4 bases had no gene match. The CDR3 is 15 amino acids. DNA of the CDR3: TGTGCCAGCAGCCCCTGGGACAGCTCTGGAAACACCATATATTTT. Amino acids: CASSPWDSSGNTIYF.

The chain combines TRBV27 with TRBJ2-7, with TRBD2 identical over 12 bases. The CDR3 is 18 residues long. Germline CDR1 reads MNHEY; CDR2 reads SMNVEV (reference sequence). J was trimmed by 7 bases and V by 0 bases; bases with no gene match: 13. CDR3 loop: CASSLSRLAGGPLGEQYF. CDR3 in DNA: TGTGCCAGCAGTTTATCCCGGCTAGCGGGGGGGCCATTGGGAGAGCAGTACTTC.

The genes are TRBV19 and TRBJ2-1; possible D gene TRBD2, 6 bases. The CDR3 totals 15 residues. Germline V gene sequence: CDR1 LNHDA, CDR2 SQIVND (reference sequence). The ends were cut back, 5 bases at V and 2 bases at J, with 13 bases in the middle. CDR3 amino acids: CASSPRRGTYNEQFF. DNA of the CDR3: TGTGCCAGTAGTCCTCGTCGGGGGACCTACAATGAGCAGTTCTTC. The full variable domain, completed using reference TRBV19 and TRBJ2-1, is DGGITQSPKYLFRKEGQNVTLSCEQNLNHDAMYWYRQDPGQGLRLIYYSQIVNDFQKGDIAEGYSVSREKKESFPLTVTSAQKNPTAFYLCASSPRRGTYNEQFFGPGTRLTVL.

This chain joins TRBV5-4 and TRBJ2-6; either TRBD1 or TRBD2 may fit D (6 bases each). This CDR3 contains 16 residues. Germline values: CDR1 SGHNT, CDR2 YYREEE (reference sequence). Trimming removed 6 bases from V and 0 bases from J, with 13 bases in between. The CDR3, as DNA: TGTGCCAGCACCTGGGGGGCCAACTCTGGGGCCAACGTCCTGACTTTC. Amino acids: CASTWGANSGANVLTF.

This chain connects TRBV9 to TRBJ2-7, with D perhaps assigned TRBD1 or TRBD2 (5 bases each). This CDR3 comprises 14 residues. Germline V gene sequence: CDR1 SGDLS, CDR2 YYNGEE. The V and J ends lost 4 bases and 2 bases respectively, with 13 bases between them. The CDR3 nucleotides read TGTGCCAGCAGCCCGGGACCGGCAACCTACGAGCAGTACTTC. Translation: CASSPGPATYEQYF.

CDR3 loop: CAWGRATEAFF. DNA for the CDR3: TGTGCCTGGGGTCGTGCTACTGAAGCTTTCTTT. The rearrangement uses TRBV30 and TRBJ1-1; no clear D gene. This CDR3 spans 11 amino acids. V was clipped by 5 bases and J by 5 bases, with 9 bases between them. Germline loops: CDR1 GTSNPN, CDR2 SVGIG (reference sequence).

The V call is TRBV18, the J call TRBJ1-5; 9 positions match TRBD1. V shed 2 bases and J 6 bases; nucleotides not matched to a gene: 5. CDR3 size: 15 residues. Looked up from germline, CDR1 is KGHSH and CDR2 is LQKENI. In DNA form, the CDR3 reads TGTGCCAGCTCACCAGGCCGGGACAGGGCTCAGCCCCAGCATTTT. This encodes CASSPGRDRAQPQHF. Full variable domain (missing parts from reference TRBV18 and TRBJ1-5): NAGVMQNPRHLVRRRGQEARLRCSPMKGHSHVYWYRQLPEEGLKFMVYLQKENIIDESGMPKERFSAEFPKEGPSILRIQQVVRGDSAAYFCASSPGRDRAQPQHFGDGTRLSIL.

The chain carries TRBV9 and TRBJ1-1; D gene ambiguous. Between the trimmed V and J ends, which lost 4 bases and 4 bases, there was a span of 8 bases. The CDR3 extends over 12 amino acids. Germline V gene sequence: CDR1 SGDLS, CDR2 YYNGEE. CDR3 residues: CASSPQFTEAFF. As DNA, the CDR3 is TGTGCCAGCAGCCCGCAGTTCACTGAAGCTTTCTTT.

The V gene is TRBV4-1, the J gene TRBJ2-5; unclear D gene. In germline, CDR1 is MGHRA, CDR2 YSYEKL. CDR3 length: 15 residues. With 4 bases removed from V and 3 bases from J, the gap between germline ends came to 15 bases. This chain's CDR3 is CASSLVFSLKETQYF. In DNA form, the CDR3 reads TGCGCCAGCAGCCTCGTCTTCTCCTTAAAAGAGACCCAGTACTTC.

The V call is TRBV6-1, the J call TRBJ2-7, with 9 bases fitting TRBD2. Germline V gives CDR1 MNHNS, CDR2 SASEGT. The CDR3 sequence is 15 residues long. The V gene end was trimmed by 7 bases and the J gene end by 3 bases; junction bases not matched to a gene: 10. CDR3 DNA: TGTGCCAGCACCGAGGCGGGGGGGGACCTCTACGAGCAGTACTTC. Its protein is CASTEAGGDLYEQYF.

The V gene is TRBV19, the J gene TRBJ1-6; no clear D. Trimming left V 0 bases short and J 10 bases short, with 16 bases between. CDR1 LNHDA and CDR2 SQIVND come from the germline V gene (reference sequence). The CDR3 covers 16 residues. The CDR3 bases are TGTGCCAGTAGTATAGACGGTCGGGGTAGAGGATCACCCCTCCACTTT. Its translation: CASSIDGRGRGSPLHF.

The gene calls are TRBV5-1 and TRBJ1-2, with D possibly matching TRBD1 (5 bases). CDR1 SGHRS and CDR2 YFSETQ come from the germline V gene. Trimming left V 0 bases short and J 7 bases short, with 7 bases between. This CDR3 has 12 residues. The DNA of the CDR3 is TGCGCCAGCAGCTTGGAAGGGGTTGGCTACACCTTC. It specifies CASSLEGVGYTF.

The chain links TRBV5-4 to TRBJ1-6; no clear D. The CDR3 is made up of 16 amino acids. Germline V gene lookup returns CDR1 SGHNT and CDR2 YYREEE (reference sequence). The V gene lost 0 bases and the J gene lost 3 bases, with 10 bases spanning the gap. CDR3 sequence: CASSLGHQRYNSPLHF. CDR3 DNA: TGTGCCAGCAGCTTGGGGCACCAACGCTATAATTCACCCCTCCACTTT.

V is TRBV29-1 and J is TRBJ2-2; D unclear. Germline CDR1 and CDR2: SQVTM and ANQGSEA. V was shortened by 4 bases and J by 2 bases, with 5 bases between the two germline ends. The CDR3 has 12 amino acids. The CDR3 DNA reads TGCAGCGTTGGACAAAACACCGGGGAGCTGTTTTTT. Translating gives CSVGQNTGELFF.

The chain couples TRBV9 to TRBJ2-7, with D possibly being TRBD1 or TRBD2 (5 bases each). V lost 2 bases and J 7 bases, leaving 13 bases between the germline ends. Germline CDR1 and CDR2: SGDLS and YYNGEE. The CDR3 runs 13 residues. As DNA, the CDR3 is TGTGCCAGCAGCGTTCGGGGCGGGCGGGAGCAGTACTTC. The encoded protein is CASSVRGGREQYF.

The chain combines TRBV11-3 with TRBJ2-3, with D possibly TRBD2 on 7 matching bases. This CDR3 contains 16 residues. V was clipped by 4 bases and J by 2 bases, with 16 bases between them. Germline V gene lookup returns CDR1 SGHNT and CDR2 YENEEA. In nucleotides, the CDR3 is TGTGCCAGCAGCTCCCCTAGGGGGGGGGCCACAGATACGCAGTATTTT. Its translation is CASSSPRGGATDTQYF.